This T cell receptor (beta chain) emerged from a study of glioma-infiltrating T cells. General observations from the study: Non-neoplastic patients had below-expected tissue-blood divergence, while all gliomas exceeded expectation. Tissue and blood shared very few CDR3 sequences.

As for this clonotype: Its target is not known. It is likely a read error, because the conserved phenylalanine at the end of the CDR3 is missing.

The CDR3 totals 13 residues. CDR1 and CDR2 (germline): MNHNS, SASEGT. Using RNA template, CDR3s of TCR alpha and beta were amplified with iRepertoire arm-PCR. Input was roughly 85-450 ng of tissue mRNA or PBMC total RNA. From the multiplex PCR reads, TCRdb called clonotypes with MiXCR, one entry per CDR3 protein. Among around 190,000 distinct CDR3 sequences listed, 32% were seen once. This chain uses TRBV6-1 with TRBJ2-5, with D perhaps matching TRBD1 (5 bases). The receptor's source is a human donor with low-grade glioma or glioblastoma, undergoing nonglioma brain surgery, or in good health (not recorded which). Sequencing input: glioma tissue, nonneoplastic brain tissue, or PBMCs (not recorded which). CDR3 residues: CASSRQGQETQYY. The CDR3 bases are TGCGCCAGCAGTCGCCAGGGTCAAGAGACCCAGTACTAC.